This TCR beta chain originates from a study of regulatory T cells in long-lasting Graves disease. Study results and limitations: Accuracy may have suffered from the small sample size. Persistent disease favored TRBV28, TRBJ1-2 and TRBJ2-5.

Worth noting for this clonotype: The antigen remains unidentified.

CDR3-region Arm-PCR and iRepertoire HTBI primers produced the TCR beta libraries. Methods used by the authors: Samples collectively showed some 60 TRBV and more than 12 TRBJ segments. Each CDR3 protein gets one entry after TCRdb re-called the multiplex PCR reads with MiXCR. TCRdb's processing, not the study's, gives the V and J calls here. Of around 500,000 distinct CDR3 sequences in the sample, approximately 15% were seen once. Time point meaning: newly diagnosed GD, antithyroid drugs for less than 3 months. The TCR library was made from RNA that had been extracted from PBMCs in TRIzol. The CDR3 covers 16 residues. Germline lookup yields CDR1 SGHAT and CDR2 FQDESV (reference sequence). V dropped 5 bases and J dropped 3 bases, with 20 bases sitting between them. This same sample was also part of a study on T cells in Graves' hyperthyroidism and ophthalmopathy. As that study records: Graves' hyperthyroidism qualified as stable when ophthalmopathy did not progress within 18 months.

The gene calls are TRBV11-1 and TRBJ2-7; D could derive from TRBD1 or TRBD2 (6 bases each). The receptor comes from a man aged 25-45 years with Graves disease. This sample comprised peripheral blood mononuclear cells (PBMCs), obtained at new diagnosis, from a patient treated with antithyroid drugs. The CDR3: CASSLGTLATNYEQYF. CDR3 DNA sequence: TGTGCCAGCAGCCTAGGGACACTAGCAACAAACTACGAGCAGTACTTC.